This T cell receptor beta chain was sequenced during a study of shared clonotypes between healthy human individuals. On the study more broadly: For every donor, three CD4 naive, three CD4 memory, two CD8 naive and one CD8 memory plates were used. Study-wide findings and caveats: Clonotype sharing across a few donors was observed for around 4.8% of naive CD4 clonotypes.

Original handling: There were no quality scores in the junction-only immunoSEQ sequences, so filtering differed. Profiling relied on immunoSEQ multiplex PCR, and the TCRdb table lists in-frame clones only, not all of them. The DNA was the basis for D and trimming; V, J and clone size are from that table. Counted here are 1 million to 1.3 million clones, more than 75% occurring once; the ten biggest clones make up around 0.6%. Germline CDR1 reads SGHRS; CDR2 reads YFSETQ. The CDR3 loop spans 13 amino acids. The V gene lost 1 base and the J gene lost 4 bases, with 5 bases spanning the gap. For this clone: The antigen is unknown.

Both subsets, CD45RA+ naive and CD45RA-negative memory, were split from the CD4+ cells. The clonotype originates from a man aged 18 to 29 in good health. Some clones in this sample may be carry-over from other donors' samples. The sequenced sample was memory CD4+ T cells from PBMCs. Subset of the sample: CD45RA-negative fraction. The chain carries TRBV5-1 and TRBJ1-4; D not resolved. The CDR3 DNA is TGCGCCAGCAGCTTGAACAGTAATGAAAAACTGTTTTTT. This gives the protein CASSLNSNEKLFF.